This T cell receptor beta chain was recovered during a study of long-term antiretroviral therapy in people with HIV. Without exception, participants with HIV were treated in the United States. Specimens carried about 0.9-11 million cryopreserved PBMC before DNA extraction. Details on this clone: Antigen unknown.

Germline V gives CDR1 SGHAT, CDR2 FQNNGV. The V and J ends lost 5 bases and 0 bases respectively, with 11 bases between them. The CDR3 is made up of 16 amino acids. Points from the study as a whole: Patients on ART gained diversity, which nonetheless stayed below transplant donor controls.

Assay version v3.0 of immunoSEQ was used, and it was run at survey level. Per-sample TRB depth target: about 40,000-55,000 T-cell genomes. Method: immunoSEQ multiplex PCR; TCRdb's copy keeps in-frame clones and lacks some. Among tens of thousands of clones listed, over 90% were seen once. The rearrangement uses TRBV11-2 and TRBJ2-6; D is ambiguous. This TCR was sampled from a woman aged 40 to 50 with HIV. Source: unsorted PBMCs, taken 7.6 years after starting antiretroviral therapy. The CDR3 DNA follows: TGTGCCAGCAGCCCCCGGTACAACTCTGGGGCCAACGTCCTGACTTTC. Amino acids: CASSPRYNSGANVLTF.